These T cell receptor beta chains were read from a single sample in a study of cytomegalovirus exposure and HLA in healthy donors. Sequencing used immunoSEQ multiplex PCR; TCRdb keeps in-frame clones, though not all of them. The sample has 180,000 or so clones; 78% are singletons. Sequenced material: PBMCs. The receptors shown here come from a female donor in good health and CMV-seronegative. The CDR3 runs from the conserved cysteine through the conserved F or W. A D gene is named only where the DNA matches it firmly. Some rows have no size entry. The others give once, few or many, or a class for an expanded clone.

D | J | V | size | DNA | CDR3
TRBD2 | TRBJ2-1 | TRBV7-7 | . | TGTGCTAGCAGCTTAGGGACTAGCGGGTCTGAGCAGTTCTTC | CASSLGTSGSEQFF
TRBD2 | TRBJ2-1 | TRBV2 | few | TGTGCCAGCACTCTTAGGGGAGCGGGGGGAATTGAGCAGTTCTTC | CASTLRGAGGIEQFF
. | TRBJ2-7 | TRBV14 | . | TGTGCCAGCAGCCAAGCTATTACTACCTACGAGCAGTACTTC | CASSQAITTYEQYF
. | TRBJ1-2 | TRBV7-2 | . | TGTGCCAGCAGCCCGAGCCGGGTGAACTACACCTTC | CASSPSRVNYTF
. | TRBJ1-2 | TRBV5-4 | . | TGTGCCAGCAGCTGGGGGAGGGGACTCTCTAACTATGGCTACACCTTC | CASSWGRGLSNYGYTF
TRBD2 | TRBJ2-7 | TRBV7-6 | . | TGTGCCGGCAGCTCTACCCGGGGGGGGGCCCCCTACGAGCAGTACTTC | CAGSSTRGGAPYEQYF
. | TRBJ2-3 | TRBV30 | . | TGTGCCTGGAGTCGGACAGTTAGCACAGATACGCAGTATTTT | CAWSRTVSTDTQYF
TRBD2 | TRBJ2-7 | TRBV7-2 | . | TGTGCCAGCAGCATAAATGTAGCGGGGTACGAGCAGTACTTC | CASSINVAGYEQYF
TRBD1 | TRBJ2-7 | TRBV29-1 | . | TGCAGCGTTGAGGGCGCCGGGACAGGGGCTTACGAGCAGTACTTC | CSVEGAGTGAYEQYF
. | TRBJ2-3 | TRBV5-1 | . | TGCGCCAGCAGCTTGCAACTAGTGGGAGTCAGTAGCACAGATACGCAGTATTTT | CASSLQLVGVSSTDTQYF
. | TRBJ1-1 | TRBV2 | . | TGTGCCAGCAGAAACAGCCTGAACACTGAAGCTTTCTTT | CASRNSLNTEAFF
TRBD1 | TRBJ2-7 | TRBV5-8 | . | TGTGCCAGCAGCCGGCAGGGGGTCCTGACCTACGAGCAGTACTTC | CASSRQGVLTYEQYF